This T cell receptor (beta chain) was found in a study of shared clonotypes between healthy human individuals. For the study at large: Two women and a few men aged 18 to 49 made up the donors. Overall study results and limits: Generally, estimated richness proved larger in naive subsets than it did in memory subsets. Represented genetic and exposure-history diversity was restricted by having few donors. Tissue TCR repertoires likely differ from these blood-only repertoires.

Remarks on this clone: Its specificity is unknown.

Trimming stripped 4 bases from V and 0 bases from J, with 22 bases between. Per the germline V gene, CDR1 is LGHNA and CDR2 is YNFKEQ. The CDR3 consists of 19 residues. Produced via immunoSEQ multiplex PCR; TCRdb's table is partial and in-frame only. The sample has roughly 2.5 million clones; about 92% are singletons. V is TRBV4-2 and J is TRBJ1-5; D remains unclear. Sequencing input: naive CD4+ T cells sorted from blood. Subset reported: CD45RA+ positively selected. This TCR derives from a man younger than 35 in good health. The CDR3: CASSPQNGVRRYSNQPQHF. In DNA, the CDR3 is TGTGCCAGCAGCCCCCAAAATGGGGTACGACGGTATAGCAATCAGCCCCAGCATTTT.